This T cell receptor (beta chain) originates from a study of shared clonotypes between healthy human individuals. Background on the study: Each donor's CD8 memory used one plate, CD8 naive two, each CD4 subset three. General observations from the study: Clonotypes shared by all four sorted-subset donors had higher generation probabilities than non-shared clonotypes. Naive CD4 clonotypes overlapped across a few donors at approximately 5.3%.

Methods used by the authors: ImmunoSEQ junction-only sequences lacked quality scores, so their filtering differed. Generated by immunoSEQ multiplex PCR, the TCRdb table keeps only in-frame clones and is missing some. V and J calls and clone size follow that table, whereas D and trimming were derived from the DNA. The data hold roughly 1,500,000 clones, with 98% to 99% observed a single time. This CDR3 is 14 amino acids long. CDR1 is SGDLS, CDR2 YYNGEE, per germline. Trimming cost V 1 base and J 0 bases, with 8 bases left between them. As to this clone: Its matching antigen is unknown. Other DNA variants within this sample encode the same CDR3.

The chain has TRBV9 and TRBJ2-7; D may be TRBD1 (5 bases). The TCR was taken from a young man in good health. Sequenced sample: naive CD4+ T cells sorted from blood. Subset: CD45RA+ positively selected. CDR3 nucleotides: TGTGCCAGCAGCGTAACAGGAAACTCCTACGAGCAGTACTTC. Protein product: CASSVTGNSYEQYF.